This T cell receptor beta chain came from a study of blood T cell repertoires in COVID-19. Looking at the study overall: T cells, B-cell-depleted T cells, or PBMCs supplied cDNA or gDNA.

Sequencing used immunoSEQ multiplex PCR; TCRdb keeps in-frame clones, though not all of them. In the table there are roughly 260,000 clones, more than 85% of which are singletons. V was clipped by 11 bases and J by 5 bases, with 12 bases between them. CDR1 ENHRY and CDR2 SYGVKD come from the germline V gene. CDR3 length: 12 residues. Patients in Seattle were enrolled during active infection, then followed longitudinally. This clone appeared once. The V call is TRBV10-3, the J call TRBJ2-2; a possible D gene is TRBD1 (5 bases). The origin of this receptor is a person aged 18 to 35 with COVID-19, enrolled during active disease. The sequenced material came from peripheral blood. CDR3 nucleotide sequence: TGTGCCTCATCCAGGGATACCGGGGAGCTGTTTTTT. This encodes CASSRDTGELFF.